The sequence of this TCR beta chain was determined in a study of T-cell memory formation after mild COVID-19. Study observations and caveats: Contracting CD8+ clones were enriched in EMRA, CD4+ mainly in CM and EM.

This clonotype was counted only a few times. Its cognate antigen is unknown. TCRdb ran MiXCR on the 5' RACE reads and lists one entry per CDR3 protein. The repertoire holds approximately 240,000 distinct CDR3 sequences, with 15% to 20% as singletons. Trimming took off 5 bases at V and 1 base at J, with 12 bases between the two ends. The CDR3 consists of 15 residues. The germline V gene encodes CDR1 SEHNR and CDR2 FQNEAQ (reference sequence). The material sequenced was PBMCs or a T cell subset sorted from them (not recorded which). This sequence originates from a man younger than 35 who had mild COVID-19 (a few samples of this study predate the infection). Cell type and time point are not known. This sequence joins TRBV7-9 and TRBJ2-4; D unclear. This chain's CDR3 is CASSHLTWAKNIQYF. The CDR3 DNA is TGTGCCAGCAGCCATTTAACGTGGGCCAAAAACATTCAGTACTTC.